These 12 T cell receptor beta chains share one sample of origin, sequenced in a study of blood T cell repertoires in COVID-19. Data came from immunoSEQ multiplex PCR; TCRdb stores just in-frame clones and leaves some out. The table lists around 120,000 clones, over 65% of them singletons. Source material: peripheral blood. These receptors were obtained from a man aged 65 to 85 with acute or convalescent COVID-19.

The chain joins TRBV29-1 to TRBJ1-1, with D maybe TRBD1 (6 bases). Germline CDR1 and CDR2: SQVTM and ANQGSEA. The CDR3 has 13 amino acids. Trimming took off 5 bases at V and 4 bases at J, with 14 bases between the two ends. CDR3 sequence: CSVWGGWGTEAFF. In DNA form, the CDR3 reads TGCAGCGTTTGGGGGGGCTGGGGCACTGAAGCTTTCTTT.

The rearrangement joins TRBV6-8 to TRBJ2-5, with 12 bases matching TRBD1. J gave up 7 bases and V 7 bases, and 10 bases lay outside the gene matches. Germline V CDR1 and CDR2: MNHGY, SAAAGT. The CDR3 contains 15 residues. The CDR3 loop reads CASIRRDRGPWTQYF. Here the CDR3 DNA reads TGTGCCAGCATCCGACGGGACAGGGGGCCGTGGACCCAGTACTTC.

The V call is TRBV10-3, the J call TRBJ1-5; TRBD1 agrees at 10 bases. This CDR3 has 14 amino acids. Germline V gives CDR1 ENHRY, CDR2 SYGVKD. Losses at the gene ends were 10 bases for V and 4 bases for J; bases not matched to a gene: 7. The CDR3: CASRPGQGNQPQHF. The CDR3 nucleotides read TGTGCCAGCAGGCCGGGACAGGGGAATCAGCCCCAGCATTTT.

The gene calls are TRBV19 and TRBJ2-4; the D gene is possibly TRBD2 (6 bases). The CDR3 runs to 16 residues. The V end lost 6 bases, the J end lost 2 bases, and 17 bases lay between the germline ends. The germline gives CDR1 LNHDA, CDR2 SQIVND (reference sequence). This CDR3 reads CASSPGEARSKNIQYF. Here the CDR3 DNA reads TGTGCCAGTAGCCCGGGGGAGGCCCGGTCCAAAAACATTCAGTACTTC.

V and J are TRBV5-5 and TRBJ2-7; D might be TRBD2 (5 bases). Trimming removed 6 bases from V and 6 bases from J, with 25 bases in between. The CDR3 has 16 residues. Germline V gene lookup returns CDR1 SGHKS and CDR2 YYEKEE (reference sequence). The CDR3: CASIIQPGLGTGEQYF. DNA of the CDR3: TGTGCCAGCATCATCCAACCCGGACTGGGAACGGGCGAGCAGTACTTC.

The genes are TRBV28 and TRBJ2-7; TRBD2 matches 11 bases. The J segment lost 1 base and the V segment lost 3 bases, leaving 14 bases of the junction unmatched. This CDR3 has 19 amino acids. Germline CDR1 MDHEN, CDR2 SYDVKM. Here the CDR3 DNA reads TGTGCCAGCAGTTTCTATCCACCTTGGACTAGCGGGTATTCCTACGAGCAGTACTTC. Translated: CASSFYPPWTSGYSYEQYF.

This clone appeared once. The V call is TRBV9, the J call TRBJ1-1; 9 bases line up with TRBD1. The CDR3 has 14 residues. Losses at the gene ends were 3 bases for V and 10 bases for J; bases not matched to a gene: 10. Germline loops: CDR1 SGDLS, CDR2 YYNGEE. The CDR3 protein is CASSAGQGLVGAFF. The CDR3 coding sequence is TGTGCCAGCAGCGCCGGACAGGGGTTAGTTGGAGCTTTCTTT.

V and J are TRBV19 and TRBJ2-3, with D maybe TRBD1 (6 bases). CDR1 is LNHDA, CDR2 SQIVND, per germline (reference sequence). The ends were cut back, 3 bases at V and 7 bases at J, with 14 bases in the middle. This CDR3 has 14 amino acids. CDR3 in DNA: TGTGCCAGTAGTATCAGGGGTGAGGCAAATACGCAGTATTTT. Protein sequence: CASSIRGEANTQYF. The whole variable domain, filled in from reference TRBV19 and TRBJ2-3, reads DGGITQSPKYLFRKEGQNVTLSCEQNLNHDAMYWYRQDPGQGLRLIYYSQIVNDFQKGDIAEGYSVSREKKESFPLTVTSAQKNPTAFYLCASSIRGEANTQYFGPGTRLTVL.

The chain carries TRBV9 and TRBJ1-6, with D possibly being TRBD1 (5 bases). Trimming took off 4 bases at V and 3 bases at J, with 11 bases between the two ends. The length of the CDR3 is 15 residues. Germline CDR1 is SGDLS and CDR2 is YYNGEE. The CDR3 region is CASSLDSDYNSPLHF. The CDR3 bases are TGTGCCAGCAGCCTCGACAGTGACTATAATTCACCCCTCCACTTT. Filled out from reference TRBV9 and TRBJ1-6, the complete variable domain reads DSGVTQTPKHLITATGQRVTLRCSPRSGDLSVYWYQQSLDQGLQFLIQYYNGEERAKGNILERFSAQQFPDLHSELNLSSLELGDSALYFCASSLDSDYNSPLHFGNGTRLTVT.

The rearrangement links TRBV7-9 to TRBJ1-5; D is unresolved. Per the germline V gene, CDR1 is SEHNR and CDR2 is FQNEAQ (reference sequence). Trimming left V 3 bases short and J 4 bases short, with 7 bases between. The CDR3 consists of 13 residues. The CDR3 loop is CASSFGLNQPQHF. The CDR3, as DNA: TGTGCCAGCAGCTTCGGACTGAATCAGCCCCAGCATTTT. Drawing the rest from reference TRBV7-9 and TRBJ1-5, the complete variable domain is DTGVSQNPRHKITKRGQNVTFRCDPISEHNRLYWYRQTLGQGPEFLTYFQNEAQLEKSRLLSDRFSAERPKGSFSTLEIQRTEQGDSAMYLCASSFGLNQPQHFGDGTRLSIL.

The chain uses TRBV4-1 and TRBJ2-1; D is possibly TRBD2 (6 bases). The CDR3 spans 16 residues. Germline values: CDR1 MGHRA, CDR2 YSYEKL. V was cut by 3 bases and J by 4 bases, with 16 bases left in between. The CDR3 DNA reads as TGCGCCAGCAGCCAGGTCCTCGCGGGGACTTACAATGAGCAGTTCTTC. It codes for CASSQVLAGTYNEQFF.

The V gene is TRBV13, the J gene TRBJ1-2; 8 bases fit TRBD1. The CDR3 has 11 amino acids. The trim removed 9 bases at V and 8 bases at J, leaving 5 bases unmatched. CDR1 PRHDT and CDR2 FYEKMQ come from the germline V gene (reference sequence). As DNA, the CDR3 is TGTGCCAGTACAGGGGGGAGAGGCTACACCTTC. Encoded protein: CASTGGRGYTF.